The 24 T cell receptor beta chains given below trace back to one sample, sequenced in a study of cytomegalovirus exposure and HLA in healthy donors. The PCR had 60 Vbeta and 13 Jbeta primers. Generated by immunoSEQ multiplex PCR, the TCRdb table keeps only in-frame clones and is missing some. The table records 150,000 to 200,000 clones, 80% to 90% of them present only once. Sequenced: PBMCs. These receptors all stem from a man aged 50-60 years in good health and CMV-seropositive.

The CDR3 sequence is CASSGLNSYNEQFF. CDR3 sequence (DNA): TGTGCCAGCAGTGGTTTAAACTCCTACAATGAGCAGTTCTTC. V and J are TRBV2 and TRBJ2-1, with D unresolved. V gave up 4 bases and J gave up 0 bases, with 7 bases separating them. Germline V CDR1 and CDR2: SNHLY, FYNNEI. The CDR3 length is 14 residues.

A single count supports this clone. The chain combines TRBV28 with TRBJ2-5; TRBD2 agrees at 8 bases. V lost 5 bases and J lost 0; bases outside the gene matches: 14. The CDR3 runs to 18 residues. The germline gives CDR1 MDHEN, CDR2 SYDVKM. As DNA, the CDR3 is TGTGCCAGCAGTACCCAATCTGGGGGACTAGAAGACCAAGAGACCCAGTACTTC. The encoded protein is CASSTQSGGLEDQETQYF.

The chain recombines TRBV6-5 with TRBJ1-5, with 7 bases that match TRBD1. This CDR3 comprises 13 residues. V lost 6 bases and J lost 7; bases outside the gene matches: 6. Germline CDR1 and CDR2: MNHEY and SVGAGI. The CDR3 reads CASSSGQNQPQHF. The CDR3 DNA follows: TGTGCCAGCAGCTCGGGACAGAACCAGCCCCAGCATTTT.

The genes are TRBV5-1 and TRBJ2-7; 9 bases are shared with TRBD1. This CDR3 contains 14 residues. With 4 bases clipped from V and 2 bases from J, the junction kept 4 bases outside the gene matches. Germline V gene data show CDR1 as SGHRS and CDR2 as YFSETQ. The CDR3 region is CASSAGTGTYEQYF. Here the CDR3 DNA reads TGCGCCAGCAGCGCCGGGACAGGGACCTACGAGCAGTACTTC.

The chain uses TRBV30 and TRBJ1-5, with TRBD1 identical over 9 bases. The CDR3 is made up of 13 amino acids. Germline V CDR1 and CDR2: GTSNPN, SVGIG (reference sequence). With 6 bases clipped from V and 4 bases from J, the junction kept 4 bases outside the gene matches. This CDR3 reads CACSGTGNQPQHF. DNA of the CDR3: TGTGCCTGCAGCGGGACAGGGAATCAGCCCCAGCATTTT.

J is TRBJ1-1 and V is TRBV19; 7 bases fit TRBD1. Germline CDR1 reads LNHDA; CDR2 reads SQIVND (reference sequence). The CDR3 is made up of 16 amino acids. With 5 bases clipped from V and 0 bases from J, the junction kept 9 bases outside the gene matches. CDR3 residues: CASSRPRGQMNTEAFF. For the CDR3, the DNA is TGTGCCAGTAGTCGCCCTCGGGGACAGATGAACACTGAAGCTTTCTTT.

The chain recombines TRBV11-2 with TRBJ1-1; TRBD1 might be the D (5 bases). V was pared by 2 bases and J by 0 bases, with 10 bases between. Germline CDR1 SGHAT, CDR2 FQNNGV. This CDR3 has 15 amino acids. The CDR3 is CASSLPGGLNTEAFF. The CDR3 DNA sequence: TGTGCCAGCAGCTTACCGGGGGGACTGAACACTGAAGCTTTCTTT.

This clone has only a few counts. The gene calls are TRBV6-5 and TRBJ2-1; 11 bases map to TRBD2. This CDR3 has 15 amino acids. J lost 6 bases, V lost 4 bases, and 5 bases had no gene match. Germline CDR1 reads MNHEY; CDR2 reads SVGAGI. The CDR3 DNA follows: TGTGCCAGCAGTTTAGCGGGAGGGGAAGCCAATGAGCAGTTCTTC. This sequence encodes CASSLAGGEANEQFF.

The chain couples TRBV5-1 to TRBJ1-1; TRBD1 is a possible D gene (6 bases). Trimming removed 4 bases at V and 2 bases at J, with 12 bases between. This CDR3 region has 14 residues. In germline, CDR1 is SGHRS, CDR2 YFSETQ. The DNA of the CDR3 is TGCGCCAGCAGCGCATTACAGGGAAACACTGAAGCTTTCTTT. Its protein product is CASSALQGNTEAFF.

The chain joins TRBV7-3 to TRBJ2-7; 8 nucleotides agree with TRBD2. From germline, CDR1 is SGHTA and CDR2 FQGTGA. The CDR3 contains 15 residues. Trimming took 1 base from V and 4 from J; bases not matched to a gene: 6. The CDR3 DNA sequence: TGTGCCAGCAGCTTAATGAGCGGGAGCCGATACGAGCAGTACTTC. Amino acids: CASSLMSGSRYEQYF.

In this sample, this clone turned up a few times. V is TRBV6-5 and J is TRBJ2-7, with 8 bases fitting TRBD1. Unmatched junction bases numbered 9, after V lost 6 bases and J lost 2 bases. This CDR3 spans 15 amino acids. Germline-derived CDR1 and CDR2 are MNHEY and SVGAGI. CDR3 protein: CASRLDRGTAYEQYF. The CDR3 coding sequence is TGTGCCAGCAGGCTCGACAGGGGAACGGCCTACGAGCAGTACTTC.

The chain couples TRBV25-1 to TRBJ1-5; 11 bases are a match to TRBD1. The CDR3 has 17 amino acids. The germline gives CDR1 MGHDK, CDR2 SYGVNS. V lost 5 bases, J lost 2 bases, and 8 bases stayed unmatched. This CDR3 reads CASSPGTGGFGNQPQHF. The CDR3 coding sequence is TGTGCCAGCAGTCCCGGGACAGGGGGTTTTGGCAATCAGCCCCAGCATTTT.

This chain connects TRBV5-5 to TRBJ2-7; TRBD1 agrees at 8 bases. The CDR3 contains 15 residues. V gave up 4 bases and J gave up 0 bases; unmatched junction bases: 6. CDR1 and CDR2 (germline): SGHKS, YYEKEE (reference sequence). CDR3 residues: CASSAGQGSSYEQYF. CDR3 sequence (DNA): TGTGCCAGCAGCGCCGGACAGGGTAGCTCCTACGAGCAGTACTTC.

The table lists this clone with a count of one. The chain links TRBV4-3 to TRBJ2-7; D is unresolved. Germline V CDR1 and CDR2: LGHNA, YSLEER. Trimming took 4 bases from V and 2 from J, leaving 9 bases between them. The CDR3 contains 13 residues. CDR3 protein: CASSPGSPYEQYF. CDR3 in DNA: TGCGCCAGCAGCCCAGGATCTCCCTACGAGCAGTACTTC.

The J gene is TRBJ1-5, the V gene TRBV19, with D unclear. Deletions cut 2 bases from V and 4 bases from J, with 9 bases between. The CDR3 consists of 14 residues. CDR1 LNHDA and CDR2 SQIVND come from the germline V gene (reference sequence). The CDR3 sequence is CASSIPTGNQPQHF. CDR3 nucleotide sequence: TGTGCCAGTAGTATACCGACGGGGAATCAGCCCCAGCATTTT.

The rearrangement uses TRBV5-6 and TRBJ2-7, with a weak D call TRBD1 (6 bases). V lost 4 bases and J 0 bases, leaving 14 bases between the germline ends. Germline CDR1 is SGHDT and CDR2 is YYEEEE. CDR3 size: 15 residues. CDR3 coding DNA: TGTGCCAGCAGCCCTCCCCACAGGGACTCCTACGAGCAGTACTTC. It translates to CASSPPHRDSYEQYF. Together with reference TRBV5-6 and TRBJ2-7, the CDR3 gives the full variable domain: DAGVTQSPTHLIKTRGQQVTLRCSPKSGHDTVSWYQQALGQGPQFIFQYYEEEERQRGNFPDRFSGHQFPNYSSELNVNALLLGDSALYLCASSPPHRDSYEQYFGPGTRLTVT.

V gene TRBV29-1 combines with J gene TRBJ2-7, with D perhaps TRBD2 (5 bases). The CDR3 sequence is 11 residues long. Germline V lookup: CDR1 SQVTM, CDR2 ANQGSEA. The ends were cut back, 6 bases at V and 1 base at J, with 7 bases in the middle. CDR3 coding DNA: TGCAGCGTCACTAGTTCCTACGAGCAGTACTTC. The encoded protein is CSVTSSYEQYF.

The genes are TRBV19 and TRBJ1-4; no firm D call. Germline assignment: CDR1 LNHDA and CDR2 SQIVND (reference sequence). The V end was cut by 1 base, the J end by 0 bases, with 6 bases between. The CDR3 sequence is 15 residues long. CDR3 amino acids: CASSIGSSTNEKLFF. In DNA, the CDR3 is TGTGCCAGTAGTATAGGCAGTTCAACTAATGAAAAACTGTTTTTT.

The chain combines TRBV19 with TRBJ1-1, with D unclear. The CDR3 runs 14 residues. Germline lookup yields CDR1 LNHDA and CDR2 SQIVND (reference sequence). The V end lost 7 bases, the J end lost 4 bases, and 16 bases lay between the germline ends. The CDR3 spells CASKLKAGVTEAFF. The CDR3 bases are TGTGCCAGTAAGCTGAAGGCCGGGGTCACTGAAGCTTTCTTT. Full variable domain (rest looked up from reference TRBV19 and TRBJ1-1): DGGITQSPKYLFRKEGQNVTLSCEQNLNHDAMYWYRQDPGQGLRLIYYSQIVNDFQKGDIAEGYSVSREKKESFPLTVTSAQKNPTAFYLCASKLKAGVTEAFFGQGTRLTVV.

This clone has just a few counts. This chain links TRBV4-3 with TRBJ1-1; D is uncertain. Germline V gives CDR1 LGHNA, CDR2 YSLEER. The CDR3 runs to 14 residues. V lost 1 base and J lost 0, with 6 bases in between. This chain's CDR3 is CASSQGQMNTEAFF. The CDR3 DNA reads TGCGCCAGCAGCCAAGGACAAATGAACACTGAAGCTTTCTTT.

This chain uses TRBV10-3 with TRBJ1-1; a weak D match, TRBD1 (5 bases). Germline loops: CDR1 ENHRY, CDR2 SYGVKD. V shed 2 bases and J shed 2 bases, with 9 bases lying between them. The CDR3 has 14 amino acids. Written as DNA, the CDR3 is TGTGCCATCAGTGAGCGACAGACCAACACTGAAGCTTTCTTT. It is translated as CAISERQTNTEAFF.

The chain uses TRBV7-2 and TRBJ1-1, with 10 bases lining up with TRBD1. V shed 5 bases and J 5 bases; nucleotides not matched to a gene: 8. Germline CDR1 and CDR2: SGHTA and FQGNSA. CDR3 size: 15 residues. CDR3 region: CASSPLGQGRTEAFF. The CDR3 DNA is TGTGCCAGCAGCCCCTTGGGACAGGGGAGGACTGAAGCTTTCTTT.

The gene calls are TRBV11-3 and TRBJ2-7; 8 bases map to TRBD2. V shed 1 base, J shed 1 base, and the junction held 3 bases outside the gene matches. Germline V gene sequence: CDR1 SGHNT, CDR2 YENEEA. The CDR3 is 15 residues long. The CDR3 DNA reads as TGTGCCAGCAGCTTAGCGGGAGGGAATTCCTACGAGCAGTACTTC. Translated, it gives CASSLAGGNSYEQYF.

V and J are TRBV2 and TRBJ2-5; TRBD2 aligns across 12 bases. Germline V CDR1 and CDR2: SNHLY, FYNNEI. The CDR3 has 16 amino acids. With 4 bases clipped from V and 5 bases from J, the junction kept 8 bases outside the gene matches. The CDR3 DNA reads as TGTGCCAGCAGTGGGTGGTCTAGCGGGGGGGCCGAGACCCAGTACTTC. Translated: CASSGWSSGGAETQYF. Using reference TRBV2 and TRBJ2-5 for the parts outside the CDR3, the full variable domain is EPEVTQTPSHQVTQMGQEVILRCVPISNHLYFYWYRQILGQKVEFLVSFYNNEISEKSEIFDDQFSVERPDGSNFTLKIRSTKLEDSAMYFCASSGWSSGGAETQYFGPGTRLLVL.